The 28 T cell receptor beta chains listed next were all sequenced from one sample in a study of blood T cells in healthy people across ages. A sample-barcoded 5' primer and a J-beta primer mix were used in a second PCR of roughly 7 to 11 cycles. In TCRdb, the 5' RACE reads were re-called with MiXCR into one record per CDR3 protein. Here the sample spans some 890,000 distinct CDR3 sequences, 25% to 30% being singletons. These data were likewise used in another study, on T cells of mothers and their children.

Sequenced: blood. The receptors derive from a woman aged 35 to 49 in good health.

This clonotype was recorded many times. The chain combines TRBV20-1 with TRBJ2-5; D not certain. Germline values: CDR1 DFQATT, CDR2 SNEGSKA (reference sequence). Trimming took off 6 bases at V and 4 bases at J, with 15 bases between the two ends. CDR3 size: 13 residues. The CDR3 nucleotides read TGCAGTGCCAGTGGGGTCGAGAGAGAGACCCAGTACTTC. Protein product: CSASGVERETQYF.

This clonotype was picked up many times. The CDR3 protein is CASSSGQGYYEQYF. DNA of the CDR3: TGTGCCAGCAGCTCAGGACAGGGTTACTACGAGCAGTACTTC. This chain links TRBV7-6 with TRBJ2-7, with TRBD1 matching 8 bases. The germline V gene has CDR1 SGHVS and CDR2 FNYEAQ. The CDR3 is 14 amino acids. The V segment lost 4 bases and the J segment 3 bases; nucleotides outside the gene matches: 5.

This clonotype was counted between two and nine times. The rearrangement links TRBV28 to TRBJ1-4; D is possibly TRBD1 (6 bases). Germline-derived CDR1 and CDR2 are MDHEN and SYDVKM. The CDR3 is 14 residues long. V lost 8 bases and J lost 8, with 18 bases in between. CDR3 region: CASHHRVLSEKLFF. DNA of the CDR3: TGTGCCAGCCACCACAGGGTCCTCTCAGAAAAACTGTTTTTT.

This chain uses TRBV19 with TRBJ1-1, with D possibly matching TRBD1 (6 bases). V was clipped by 6 bases and J by 1 base, with 12 bases between them. The CDR3 has 14 residues. Germline CDR1 is LNHDA and CDR2 is SQIVND (reference sequence). CDR3 region: CASSWGQGNTEAFF. The CDR3 DNA reads TGTGCCAGTAGCTGGGGACAAGGGAACACTGAAGCTTTCTTT.

The chain is built from TRBV2 and TRBJ1-4; possible D gene TRBD1, 6 bases. The germline V and J ends were trimmed by 2 bases and 1 base, with 8 bases remaining between them. CDR1 is SNHLY, CDR2 FYNNEI, per germline. There are 15 residues in the CDR3. The CDR3 bases are TGTGCCAGCAGTGAAATCAGGGGAACTAATGAAAAACTGTTTTTT. This sequence encodes CASSEIRGTNEKLFF. Variable domain in full (rest from reference TRBV2 and TRBJ1-4): EPEVTQTPSHQVTQMGQEVILRCVPISNHLYFYWYRQILGQKVEFLVSFYNNEISEKSEIFDDQFSVERPDGSNFTLKIRSTKLEDSAMYFCASSEIRGTNEKLFFGSGTQLSVL.

The DNA of the CDR3 is TGTGCCAGCAGTGACCCGGGGGGGCCGGAGACCCAGTACTTC. Protein: CASSDPGGPETQYF. The J gene is TRBJ2-5, the V gene TRBV25-1; 8 bases agree with TRBD2. Germline CDR1 and CDR2: MGHDK and SYGVNS. The ends lost 3 bases at V and 5 bases at J; junction bases unmatched: 5. This CDR3 region has 14 residues.

There are many counts of this clonotype. The chain recombines TRBV12-3 or TRBV12-4 with TRBJ1-1; 8 bases match TRBD1. This CDR3 is 14 amino acids long. J was trimmed by 5 bases and V by 4 bases; bases with no gene match: 6. The CDR3 reads CASSSGGAGTEAFF. The DNA for the CDR3 is TGTGCCAGCAGTTCAGGGGGCGCGGGAACTGAAGCTTTCTTT.

This clonotype was seen repeatedly, ten times or more. J is TRBJ2-4 and V is TRBV7-8, with 8 nucleotides matching TRBD2. The germline V gene encodes CDR1 SGHVS and CDR2 FQNEAQ. Losses at the gene ends were 5 bases for V and 4 bases for J; bases not matched to a gene: 7. CDR3 length equals 15 residues. The CDR3 DNA reads TGTGCCAGCAGCCGGCGGGGGGAGGGTAAAAACATTCAGTACTTC. Translated, it gives CASSRRGEGKNIQYF. Variable domain in full (rest from reference TRBV7-8 and TRBJ2-4): GAGVSQSPRYKVAKRGQDVALRCDPISGHVSLFWYQQALGQGPEFLTYFQNEAQLDKSGLPSDRFFAERPEGSVSTLKIQRTQQEDSAVYLCASSRRGEGKNIQYFGAGTRLSVL.

This clonotype appeared a few times. V and J are TRBV3-1 and TRBJ1-1; D gene ambiguous. V gave up 4 bases and J gave up 7 bases, with 13 bases separating them. Germline V gene sequence: CDR1 LGHDT, CDR2 YNNKEL (reference sequence). CDR3 length: 13 amino acids. The CDR3 protein is CASSLRRDSEAFF. CDR3 nucleotides: TGTGCCAGCAGCCTCCGACGGGATAGTGAAGCTTTCTTT.

This sequence joins TRBV28 and TRBJ1-1, with 7 positions matching TRBD1. V gave up 6 bases and J gave up 1 base; unmatched junction bases: 11. The CDR3 loop spans 16 amino acids. Germline lookup yields CDR1 MDHEN and CDR2 SYDVKM. This CDR3 reads CASSTVGGGGNTEAFF. The CDR3 region has the DNA TGTGCCAGCAGCACTGTAGGGGGCGGAGGGAACACTGAAGCTTTCTTT. Full variable domain (rest looked up from reference TRBV28 and TRBJ1-1): DVKVTQSSRYLVKRTGEKVFLECVQDMDHENMFWYRQDPGLGLRLIYFSYDVKMKEKGDIPEGYSVSREKKERFSLILESASTNQTSMYLCASSTVGGGGNTEAFFGQGTRLTVV.

This clonotype showed up many times. The chain recombines TRBV7-9 with TRBJ2-1; D gene uncertain. Germline CDR1 is SEHNR and CDR2 is FQNEAQ (reference sequence). The CDR3 spans 14 residues. The ends were cut back, 5 bases at V and 10 bases at J, with 18 bases in the middle. The CDR3 here is CASSRSPRRREQFF. In DNA form, the CDR3 reads TGTGCCAGCAGCCGTTCCCCTCGCCGTCGCGAGCAGTTCTTC.

Note on this clonotype: One junction end disagrees with the germline gene, perhaps due to a read error. The V and J genes are TRBV7-3 and TRBJ2-7; no definite D call. This CDR3 is built from 13 residues. Germline V lookup: CDR1 SGHTA, CDR2 FQGTGA. The CDR3 region is CTSSSADSYEQYF. DNA of the CDR3: TGTACCAGCAGCTCGGCAGATTCCTACGAGCAGTACTTC.

Only a few counts were recorded for this clonotype. At one boundary the junction diverges from the germline segment, which might be a read error. The genes are TRBV4-1 and TRBJ2-7; TRBD1 might be the D (5 bases). This CDR3 is built from 14 residues. Per germline, CDR1 MGHRA and CDR2 YSYEKL. CDR3 sequence: CASSQVPGPYEQYF. CDR3 coding DNA: TGTGCCAGCAGCCAAGTCCCAGGGCCCTACGAGCAGTACTTC.

The chain links TRBV7-2 to TRBJ2-5; tentative D call: TRBD2 (6 bases). Trimming took 7 bases from V and 4 from J, leaving 16 bases between them. CDR3 length: 14 residues. The germline CDR1 and CDR2 sequences are SGHTA and FQGNSA. The CDR3 coding sequence is TGTGCCAGCATCATAATTGTCGGGGGAGAGACCCAGTACTTC. This translates into CASIIIVGGETQYF.

This clonotype turned up a few times. The chain combines TRBV24-1 with TRBJ1-5; 7 nucleotides line up with TRBD1. The V gene's germline CDR1 is KGHDR and CDR2 SFDVKD. This CDR3 has 14 residues. V trimming: 9 bases; J trimming: 3 bases; junction bases outside the gene matches: 7. The DNA of the CDR3 is TGTGCCACCCGGGCAGGGGGGACCAATCAGCCCCAGCATTTT. This translates into CATRAGGTNQPQHF.

As regards this clonotype: Germline is not matched at one junction end, which may reflect a read error. The chain employs TRBV7-2 and TRBJ2-6; D uncertain. The V gene's germline CDR1 is SGHTA and CDR2 FQGNSA. The CDR3 is 15 amino acids. DNA for the CDR3: TGTGCGAGCAGCACCCACTCATCTGGGGCCAACGTCCTGACTTTC. Amino acid sequence: CASSTHSSGANVLTF. The whole variable domain, filled in from reference TRBV7-2 and TRBJ2-6, reads GAGVSQSPSNKVTEKGKDVELRCDPISGHTALYWYRQSLGQGLEFLIYFQGNSAPDKSGLPSDRFSAERTGGSVSTLTIQRTQQEDSAVYLCASSTHSSGANVLTFGAGSRLTVL.

Ten or more counts support this clonotype. The gene calls are TRBV5-1 and TRBJ2-3; unclear D gene. CDR1 is SGHRS and CDR2 is YFSETQ in the germline V gene. The CDR3 covers 15 residues. Trimming removed 1 base from V and 4 bases from J, with 13 bases in between. This chain's CDR3 is CASSLSSSSPDTQYF. The CDR3 region has the DNA TGCGCCAGCAGCTTGTCGTCTAGTTCCCCAGATACGCAGTATTTT.

J is TRBJ2-1 and V is TRBV25-1, with TRBD1 identical over 8 bases. Losses at the gene ends were 10 bases for V and 6 bases for J; bases not matched to a gene: 8. Germline CDR1 is MGHDK and CDR2 is SYGVNS. The length of the CDR3 is 13 residues. The CDR3 region is CAMTGEFGNEQFF. CDR3 coding DNA: TGTGCCATGACAGGGGAATTCGGCAATGAGCAGTTCTTC.

This clonotype was counted between two and nine times. The chain couples TRBV5-6 to TRBJ2-1; D is unclear. The CDR3 is made up of 12 amino acids. Germline assignment: CDR1 SGHDT and CDR2 YYEEEE. V lost 0 bases, J lost 9 bases, and 7 bases lay in between. The CDR3 protein is CASSLGNPEQFF. For the CDR3, the DNA is TGTGCCAGCAGCTTGGGAAATCCTGAGCAGTTCTTC.

This clonotype was observed many times. This chain joins TRBV7-6 and TRBJ2-5, with 10 positions matching TRBD1. V shed 5 bases and J 11 bases; nucleotides not matched to a gene: 8. Germline V gene lookup returns CDR1 SGHVS and CDR2 FNYEAQ. The CDR3 has 13 amino acids. CDR3 coding DNA: TGTGCCAGCAGCCGGACAGGGGGTGGAAAGCAGTACTTC. Amino acid sequence: CASSRTGGGKQYF.

The chain has TRBV24-1 and TRBJ1-2; the match to TRBD1 covers 7 bases. The trim removed 1 base at V and 0 bases at J, leaving 1 base unmatched. The CDR3 contains 15 residues. Germline V gene lookup returns CDR1 KGHDR and CDR2 SFDVKD. The CDR3 protein is CATSDFRGTNYGYTF. The CDR3 DNA reads as TGTGCCACCAGTGATTTCAGGGGGACTAACTATGGCTACACCTTC.

The V call is TRBV3-1, the J call TRBJ1-2, with 9 bases aligning to TRBD1. CDR3 length equals 15 residues. V shed 5 bases, J shed 2 bases, and the junction held 6 bases outside the gene matches. Germline CDR1 and CDR2: LGHDT and YNNKEL (reference sequence). The CDR3 nucleotides are TGTGCCAGCAGCACGACCGGGACAGGGAACTATGGCTACACCTTC. It is translated as CASSTTGTGNYGYTF.

This clonotype was observed at least ten times. The rearrangement joins TRBV6-2 or TRBV6-3 to TRBJ2-3; D not resolved. Germline V CDR1 and CDR2: MNHEY, SVGEGT. V lost 6 bases, J lost 4 bases, and 14 bases lay in between. The CDR3 has 14 residues. The CDR3 DNA is TGTGCCAGCAGCCACACGGACGAGGCAGATACGCAGTATTTT. Translated: CASSHTDEADTQYF.

This chain links TRBV27 with TRBJ2-1, with a tentative D call TRBD2 (5 bases). The CDR3 length is 13 residues. V was cut by 7 bases and J by 9 bases, with 16 bases left in between. In germline, CDR1 is MNHEY, CDR2 SMNVEV (reference sequence). The CDR3: CASKSVLEAEQFF. CDR3 sequence (DNA): TGTGCCAGCAAGTCGGTCCTGGAGGCTGAGCAGTTCTTC.

This clonotype turned up a few times. The genes are TRBV20-1 and TRBJ1-3, with TRBD1 as a possible D gene (6 bases). The germline CDR1 and CDR2 sequences are DFQATT and SNEGSKA (reference sequence). V lost 6 bases, J lost 0 bases, and 18 bases lay in between. This CDR3 is built from 16 residues. CDR3 sequence: CSAQIWGALSGNTIYF. The CDR3 region has the DNA TGCAGTGCCCAGATATGGGGGGCCCTCTCTGGAAACACCATATATTTT.

This rearrangement joins TRBV29-1 to TRBJ2-1; 8 bases are a match to TRBD2. With 0 bases clipped from V and 0 bases from J, the junction kept 4 bases outside the gene matches. Germline V gene data show CDR1 as SQVTM and CDR2 as ANQGSEA. The CDR3 consists of 16 residues. CDR3 nucleotide sequence: TGCAGCGTTGAAGATCGGAGCGGGGGCTCCTACAATGAGCAGTTCTTC. It translates to CSVEDRSGGSYNEQFF.

Turning to this clonotype: A read error may be the cause here, since a much bigger clone is one base away. This chain joins TRBV6-2 or TRBV6-3 and TRBJ2-4; a weak D match, TRBD2 (6 bases). TRBJ2-7 explains the end of the DNA better; the J call may be wrong. The CDR3 loop spans 12 amino acids. CDR1 and CDR2 from the germline V gene are MNHEY and SVGEGT. This CDR3 reads CALGGLVYEQYF. The CDR3 region has the DNA TGTGCCTTGGGAGGCCTAGTCTACGAGCAGTACTTC.

In its sample, this clonotype was seen many times. This CDR3 is CATSRDLTVRGQGRGEQYF. DNA of the CDR3: TGTGCCACCAGCAGAGATCTGACGGTCCGGGGACAGGGGAGAGGGGAGCAGTACTTC. The rearrangement uses TRBV15 and TRBJ2-5; 10 bases line up with TRBD1. V lost 0 bases, J lost 11 bases, and 21 bases stayed unmatched. Looked up from germline, CDR1 is LNHNV and CDR2 is YYDKDF (reference sequence). The CDR3 sequence is 19 residues long.